This TCR beta chain was identified in a study of post-analysis software for immune sequencing data. Background on the study: Several disease courses (relapsing-remitting, secondary progressive and progressive-relapsing) of multiple sclerosis were included.

Incorporated into the TCR beta cDNA libraries were unique molecular identifiers, which served to reduce PCR and sequencing biases. TCRdb fed the PCR reads into MiXCR, producing one record per CDR3 protein. The repertoire holds about 160,000 distinct CDR3 sequences, with around 36% as singletons. Whole-study findings and limits: Normalized Chao1 diversity in multiple sclerosis patients fell significantly below that of controls. Same-batch preparations were strongly co-clustered by F measure. Patients had higher frequencies than controls of a few TRBV segments, including TRBV5-6, TRBV5-1 and TRBV20-1.

This clonotype was counted only a few times. Its matching antigen is unknown. The CDR3 is made up of 17 amino acids. Deletions cut 4 bases from V and 3 bases from J, with 20 bases between. Germline V gene data show CDR1 as LGHNA and CDR2 as YSLEER. This sequence was found in a girl aged 10 to 17 with multiple sclerosis. The sample in question was blood, obtained after autologous hematopoietic stem cell transplantation. This chain uses TRBV4-3 with TRBJ2-3; the D gene is possibly TRBD2 (5 bases). Here the CDR3 DNA reads TGCGCCAGCAGCCCAGGAGATCGACCCGAGGGAACAGATACGCAGTATTTT. It yields the protein CASSPGDRPEGTDTQYF.